This T cell receptor (beta chain) was recovered during a study of immune heterogeneity within non-small cell lung tumors. Whole-study findings and limits: Dominant CDR3 beta clonotypes repeated across a patient's tumor loci, while different loci held unique high-frequency clones. Local T-cell clonality tracked local tumor mutational burden; the correlation was moderate but significant (R roughly 0.3).

This clonotype was detected a few times. The antigen remains unidentified. With around 600 ng used per sample, the template was genomic DNA from bulk tumor. Several widely spaced biopsies per primary tumor were taken during surgery. Patients with untreated, newly diagnosed non-small cell lung cancer underwent curative surgery. Patients newly diagnosed with non-small cell lung cancer and having curative-intent surgery served as donors. Germline assignment: CDR1 DFQATT and CDR2 SNEGSKA (reference sequence). This CDR3 is 14 amino acids long. Trimming cost V 5 bases and J 5 bases; bases outside gene matches: 9. The TCR beta CDR3 region was amplified by multiplex PCR employing 32 V and 13 J primers. In TCRdb, the multiplex PCR reads were re-called with MiXCR into one record per CDR3 protein. The sample includes about 22,000 distinct CDR3 sequences, 27% of them seen just once.

The sequence came from a man aged 40-50 years with non-small cell lung cancer. The sample was lung tumor tissue. The V gene is TRBV20-1, the J gene TRBJ2-5; 9 nucleotides line up with TRBD2. This CDR3 reads CSAGPGLARETQYF. Here the CDR3 DNA reads TGCAGTGCTGGACCGGGACTAGCAAGGGAGACCCAGTACTTC.